This T cell receptor beta chain was obtained from a study of blood T cell repertoires in COVID-19. Study overall: The origin of the acute and convalescent COVID-19 samples was the United States, Italy and Spain.

Original data processing: Reference gene primer amplification gave estimated nucleated cell counts. Using immunoSEQ multiplex PCR, the repertoire was profiled, and TCRdb retains in-frame clones only, with some absent. V, J and clone size reflect that table, while D and trimming were determined from the DNA. The sample has roughly 400,000 clones; approximately 90% are singletons. Within 2 weeks of study entry, exposed participants had contacted a PCR-confirmed or clinician-diagnosed COVID-19 case. This clonotype was obtained from a woman aged 35 to 49 who had been exposed to COVID-19. Sequencing was done on a sample of PBMCs or T cells enriched from blood (not recorded which).

In DNA form, the CDR3 reads TGTGGTTCGAGCGGGGAGGAGGGTTATGAGCAGTTCTTC. Protein sequence: CGSSGEEGYEQFF. This chain uses TRBV30 with TRBJ2-1, with 7 bases fitting TRBD2. Per germline, CDR1 GTSNPN and CDR2 SVGIG (reference sequence). CDR3 length: 13 residues.